The 15 T cell receptor beta chains below were found in one sample sequenced in a study of blood T cell repertoires in COVID-19 (dated by TCRdb to the early 2020s). Library creation used the immunoSEQ multiplex PCR assay. TCRdb provides this immuneACCESS table in a form limited to in-frame rearrangements. Some clones are lacking; in checked studies, under half of them reflect an unresolved V gene, and why the rest are absent is not known. Across this sample there are some 200,000 clones, with 84% seen only once. Together, the top ten hold more than 4.5% of the sample. Specimen: peripheral blood. Source of these receptors: a woman in her fifties or sixties who had recovered from COVID-19.

The V call is TRBV11-2, the J call TRBJ2-2; TRBD1 agrees at 7 bases. Per germline, CDR1 SGHAT and CDR2 FQNNGV. With 5 bases clipped from V and 7 bases from J, the junction kept 7 bases outside the gene matches. This CDR3 comprises 14 residues. CDR3 DNA: TGTGCCAGCAGCCCTATAAGGGGGCACGGGGAGCTGTTTTTT. Protein sequence: CASSPIRGHGELFF.

The chain uses TRBV6-5 and TRBJ1-1; 9 bases fit TRBD1. CDR3 length equals 13 residues. In germline, CDR1 is MNHEY, CDR2 SVGAGI. V shed 5 bases, J shed 4 bases, and the junction held 2 bases outside the gene matches. The CDR3 here is CASSRQGVTEAFF. The CDR3 DNA reads as TGTGCCAGCAGTAGACAGGGGGTCACTGAAGCTTTCTTT.

This chain links TRBV7-6 with TRBJ2-5, with D possibly being TRBD1 (6 bases). The V end lost 2 bases, the J end lost 6 bases, and 16 bases lay between the germline ends. From germline, CDR1 is SGHVS and CDR2 FNYEAQ. CDR3 length: 15 amino acids. The CDR3 DNA sequence: TGTGCCAGCAGCTTAAGGGGGACCGAGGGGCAGACCCAGTACTTC. Encoded protein: CASSLRGTEGQTQYF.

The rearrangement uses TRBV7-2 and TRBJ1-2; TRBD1 is a possible D gene (6 bases). CDR3 length equals 15 residues. The V end was cut by 5 bases, the J end by 8 bases, with 21 bases between. The germline V gene encodes CDR1 SGHTA and CDR2 FQGNSA. The CDR3 DNA is TGTGCCAGCAGCACCCAACAGGGACGGTCTTGGGGCTACACCTTC. The encoded protein is CASSTQQGRSWGYTF.

The sample holds one count of this clone. The rearrangement links TRBV12-3 or TRBV12-4 to TRBJ2-1; TRBD2 is a possible D gene (6 bases). CDR3 length equals 12 residues. Trimming cost V 5 bases and J 12 bases, with 14 bases left between them. CDR3 sequence reads: CASSLLAEWQFF. CDR3 coding DNA: TGTGCCAGCAGTCTATTAGCGGAGTGGCAGTTCTTC.

The chain couples TRBV3-1 (or the pseudogene TRBV3-2) to TRBJ1-1, with D possibly matching TRBD1 (6 bases). CDR3 length: 12 amino acids. The V end lost 3 bases, the J end lost 5 bases, and 7 bases lay between the germline ends. Germline V gives CDR1 LGHDT, CDR2 YNNKEL (reference sequence). CDR3: CASSHGTTEAFF. The CDR3 DNA sequence: TGTGCCAGCAGCCATGGGACAACTGAAGCTTTCTTT.

The rearrangement joins TRBV5-6 to TRBJ1-6, with TRBD1 as a possible D gene (5 bases). The CDR3 contains 18 residues. In germline, CDR1 is SGHDT, CDR2 YYEEEE. With 2 bases removed from V and 0 bases from J, the gap between germline ends came to 15 bases. The DNA for the CDR3 is TGTGCCAGCAGCTTCCCCCCGGGGGTCAGCTCCTATAATTCACCCCTCCACTTT. This gives the protein CASSFPPGVSSYNSPLHF.

The chain is built from TRBV6-2 or TRBV6-3 and TRBJ2-7; 14 nucleotides match TRBD2. V lost 4 bases, J lost 1 base, and 9 bases stayed unmatched. CDR1 is MNHEY and CDR2 is SVGEGT in the germline V gene. This CDR3 spans 18 amino acids. The CDR3 loop reads CASSFRTSGGLVSYEQYF. The CDR3 DNA reads as TGTGCCAGCAGTTTCCGGACTAGCGGGGGGTTGGTGTCCTACGAGCAGTACTTC.

The gene calls are TRBV12-5 and TRBJ1-6, with D tentatively TRBD1 (5 bases). The CDR3 sequence is 17 residues long. CDR1 is LGHNT and CDR2 is FRNRAP in the germline V gene. The ends were cut back, 6 bases at V and 6 bases at J, with 21 bases in the middle. DNA for the CDR3: TGTGCTAGTGGCCCCCCGCAGGGAAAAACGTTTAATTCACCCCTCCACTTT. Its protein product is CASGPPQGKTFNSPLHF.

This clone occurred once. V and J are TRBV12-5 and TRBJ2-3; D might be TRBD1 (5 bases). Germline V gene lookup returns CDR1 LGHNT and CDR2 FRNRAP. The V end was cut by 4 bases, the J end by 7 bases, with 15 bases between. The CDR3 covers 14 residues. The CDR3 is CASGYLTDANTQYF. CDR3 sequence (DNA): TGTGCTAGTGGTTACTTGACAGACGCGAATACGCAGTATTTT.

As regards this clone: This could be a read error, since a much larger clone is one nucleotide away. This chain joins TRBV5-6 and TRBJ1-2; perhaps TRBD1 as D (6 bases). CDR1 and CDR2 (germline): SGHDT, YYEEEE. The germline V and J ends were trimmed by 4 bases and 8 bases, with 12 bases remaining between them. This CDR3 comprises 12 residues. The CDR3 coding sequence is TGTGCCAGCAGCCCCAGGGGTTGGGGCTACACCTTC. Encoded protein: CASSPRGWGYTF.

The chain couples TRBV2 to TRBJ2-1; 8 nucleotides line up with TRBD1. Germline CDR1 reads SNHLY; CDR2 reads FYNNEI. V gave up 11 bases and J gave up 5 bases; unmatched junction bases: 8. This CDR3 region has 13 residues. CDR3 loop: CASRTGPNNEQFF. The CDR3, as DNA: TGTGCCTCCCGGACAGGGCCTAACAATGAGCAGTTCTTC. Combining the CDR3 with reference TRBV2 and TRBJ2-1 gives the whole variable domain EPEVTQTPSHQVTQMGQEVILRCVPISNHLYFYWYRQILGQKVEFLVSFYNNEISEKSEIFDDQFSVERPDGSNFTLKIRSTKLEDSAMYFCASRTGPNNEQFFGPGTRLTVL.

The V gene is TRBV19, the J gene TRBJ2-1; 7 positions match TRBD2. Germline V gene data show CDR1 as LNHDA and CDR2 as SQIVND (reference sequence). This CDR3 comprises 15 residues. J was trimmed by 2 bases and V by 6 bases; bases with no gene match: 7. This CDR3 reads CASRGRDYPYNEQFF. DNA for the CDR3: TGTGCCAGTAGAGGACGGGACTACCCCTACAATGAGCAGTTCTTC. Full variable domain (outside the CDR3, taken from reference TRBV19 and TRBJ2-1): DGGITQSPKYLFRKEGQNVTLSCEQNLNHDAMYWYRQDPGQGLRLIYYSQIVNDFQKGDIAEGYSVSREKKESFPLTVTSAQKNPTAFYLCASRGRDYPYNEQFFGPGTRLTVL.

The chain has TRBV5-1 and TRBJ2-1; tentative D call: TRBD1 (5 bases). This CDR3 has 12 residues. The germline V and J ends were trimmed by 9 bases and 7 bases, with 14 bases remaining between them. CDR1 is SGHRS, CDR2 YFSETQ, per germline. CDR3 residues: CATYTQGNEQFF. In nucleotides, the CDR3 is TGCGCCACATACACTCAGGGTAATGAGCAGTTCTTC.

V and J are TRBV19 and TRBJ2-2; 7 nucleotides match TRBD1. V shed 7 bases, J shed 0 bases, and the junction held 2 bases outside the gene matches. This CDR3 contains 14 residues. In germline, CDR1 is LNHDA, CDR2 SQIVND (reference sequence). The CDR3 loop reads CASTGTANTGELFF. In DNA, the CDR3 is TGTGCCAGTACCGGGACAGCGAACACCGGGGAGCTGTTTTTT.